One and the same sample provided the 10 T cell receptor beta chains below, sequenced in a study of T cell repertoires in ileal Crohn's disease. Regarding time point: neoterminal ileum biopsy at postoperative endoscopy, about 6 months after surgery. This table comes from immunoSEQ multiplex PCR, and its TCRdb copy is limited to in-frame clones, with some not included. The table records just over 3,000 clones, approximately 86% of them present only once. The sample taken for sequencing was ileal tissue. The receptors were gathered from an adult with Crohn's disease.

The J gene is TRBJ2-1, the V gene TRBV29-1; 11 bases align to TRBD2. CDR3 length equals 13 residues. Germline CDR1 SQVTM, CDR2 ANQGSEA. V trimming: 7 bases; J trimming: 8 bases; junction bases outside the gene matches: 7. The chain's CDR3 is CSGLAGGPHEQFF. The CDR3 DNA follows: TGCAGCGGATTAGCGGGGGGGCCCCATGAGCAGTTCTTC.

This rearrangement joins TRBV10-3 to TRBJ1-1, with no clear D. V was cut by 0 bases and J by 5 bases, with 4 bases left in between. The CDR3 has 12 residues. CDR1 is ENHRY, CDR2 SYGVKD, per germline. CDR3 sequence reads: CAISESQTEAFF. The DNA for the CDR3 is TGTGCCATCAGTGAGTCCCAGACTGAAGCTTTCTTT.

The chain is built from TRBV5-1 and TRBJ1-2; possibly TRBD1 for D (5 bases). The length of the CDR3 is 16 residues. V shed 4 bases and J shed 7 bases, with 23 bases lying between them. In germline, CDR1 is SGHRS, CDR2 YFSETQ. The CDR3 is CASSPSASRAGGGYTF. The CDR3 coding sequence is TGCGCCAGCAGCCCCTCCGCGAGCAGGGCCGGAGGTGGCTACACCTTC.

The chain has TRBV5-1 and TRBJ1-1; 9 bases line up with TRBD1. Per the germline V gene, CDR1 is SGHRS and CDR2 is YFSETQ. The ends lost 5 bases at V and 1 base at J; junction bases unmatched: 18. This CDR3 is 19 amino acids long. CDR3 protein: CASSARTGTGIWGNTEAFF. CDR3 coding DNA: TGCGCCAGCAGTGCTAGGACCGGGACAGGGATTTGGGGGAACACTGAAGCTTTCTTT.

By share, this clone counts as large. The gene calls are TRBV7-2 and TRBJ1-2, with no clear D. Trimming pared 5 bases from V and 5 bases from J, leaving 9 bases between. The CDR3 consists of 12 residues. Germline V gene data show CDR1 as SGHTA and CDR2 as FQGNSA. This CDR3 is CASSLGPYGYTF. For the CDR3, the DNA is TGTGCCAGCAGCCTGGGCCCGTATGGCTACACCTTC.

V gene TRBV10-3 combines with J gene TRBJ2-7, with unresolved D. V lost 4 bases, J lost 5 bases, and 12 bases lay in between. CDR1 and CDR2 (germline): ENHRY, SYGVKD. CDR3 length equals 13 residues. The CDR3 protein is CAISGMGRNEQYF. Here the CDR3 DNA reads TGTGCCATCAGTGGAATGGGTCGGAACGAGCAGTACTTC.

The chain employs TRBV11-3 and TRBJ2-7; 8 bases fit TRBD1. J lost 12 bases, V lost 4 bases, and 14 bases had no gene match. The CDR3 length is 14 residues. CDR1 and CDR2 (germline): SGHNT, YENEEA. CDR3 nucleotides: TGTGCCAGCAGCTCAGTCGCCGGGACAGGAGACCTGTACTTC. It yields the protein CASSSVAGTGDLYF.

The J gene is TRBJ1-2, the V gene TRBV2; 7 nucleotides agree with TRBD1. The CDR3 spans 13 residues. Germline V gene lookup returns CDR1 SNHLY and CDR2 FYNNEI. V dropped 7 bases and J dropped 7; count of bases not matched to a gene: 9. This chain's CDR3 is CASIFGGGVGYTF. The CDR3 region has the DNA TGTGCCAGCATCTTCGGAGGGGGCGTTGGCTACACCTTC.

In nucleotides, the CDR3 is TGTGCCAGCAATAATAGGGGGCTGGGAGAGGGCTACACCTTC. Protein sequence: CASNNRGLGEGYTF. This rearrangement joins TRBV6-1 to TRBJ1-2, with TRBD1 matching over 7 bases. The V gene's germline CDR1 is MNHNS and CDR2 SASEGT. The CDR3 loop spans 14 amino acids. The J segment lost 8 bases and the V segment lost 7 bases, leaving 13 bases of the junction unmatched.

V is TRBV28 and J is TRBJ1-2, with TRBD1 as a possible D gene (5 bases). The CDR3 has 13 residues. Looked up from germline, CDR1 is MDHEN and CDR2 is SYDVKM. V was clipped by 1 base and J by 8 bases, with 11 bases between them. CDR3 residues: CASSLFGGWGYTF. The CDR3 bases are TGTGCCAGCAGTTTATTCGGGGGTTGGGGCTACACCTTC.